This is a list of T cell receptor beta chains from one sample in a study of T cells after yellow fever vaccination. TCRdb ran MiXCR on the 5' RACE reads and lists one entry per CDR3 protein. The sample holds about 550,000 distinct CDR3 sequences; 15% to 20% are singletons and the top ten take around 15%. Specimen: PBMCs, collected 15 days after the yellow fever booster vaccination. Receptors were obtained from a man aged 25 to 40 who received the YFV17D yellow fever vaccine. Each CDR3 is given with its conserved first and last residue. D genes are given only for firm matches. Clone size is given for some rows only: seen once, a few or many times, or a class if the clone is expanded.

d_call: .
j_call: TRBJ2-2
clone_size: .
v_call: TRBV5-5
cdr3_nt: TGTGCCAGCAGCTTGGTAGTAGCCGGCGGGGAGCTGTTTTTT
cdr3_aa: CASSLVVAGGELFF

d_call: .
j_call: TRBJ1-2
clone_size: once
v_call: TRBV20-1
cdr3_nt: TGCAGTGCTAGAGATGGGCAAGGGCCGCCTACCTATGGCTACACCTTC
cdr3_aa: CSARDGQGPPTYGYTF

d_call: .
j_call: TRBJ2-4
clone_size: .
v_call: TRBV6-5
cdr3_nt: TGTGCCAGCAGTTCCTACAGGGTGGGAATAAACATTCAGTACTTC
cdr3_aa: CASSSYRVGINIQYF

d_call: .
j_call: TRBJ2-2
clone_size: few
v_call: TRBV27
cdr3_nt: TGTGCCAGCAGTTTTATAGCGGTCGGCGGCACCGGGGAGCTGTTTTTT
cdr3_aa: CASSFIAVGGTGELFF

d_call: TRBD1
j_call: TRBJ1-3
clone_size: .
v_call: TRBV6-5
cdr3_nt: TGTGCCAGCAGTACTGACAGGGTTCGATTTGGAAACACCATATATTTT
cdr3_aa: CASSTDRVRFGNTIYF

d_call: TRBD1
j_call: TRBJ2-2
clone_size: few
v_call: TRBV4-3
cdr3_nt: TGCGCCAGCAGGGGTTACAGGGGTCACACCGGGGAGCTGTTTTTT
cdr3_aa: CASRGYRGHTGELFF

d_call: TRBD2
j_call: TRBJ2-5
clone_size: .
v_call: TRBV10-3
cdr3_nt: TGTGCCATCAGCACGGGACTAGCGGGAGGTGAGACCCAGTACTTC
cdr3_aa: CAISTGLAGGETQYF

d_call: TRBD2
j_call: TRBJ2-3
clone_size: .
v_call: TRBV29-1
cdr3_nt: TGCAGCGTTGCGGGACTAGCGGGAGTAACAGATACGCAGTATTTT
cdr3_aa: CSVAGLAGVTDTQYF

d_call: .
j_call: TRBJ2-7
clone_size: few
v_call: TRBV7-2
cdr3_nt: TGTGCCAGCAGCCGTCCGGAGGGATCCTACGAGCAGTACTTC
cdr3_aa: CASSRPEGSYEQYF

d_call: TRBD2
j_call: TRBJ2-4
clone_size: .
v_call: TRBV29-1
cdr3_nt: TGCAGCGCAGGGACTAGCGGGAGTTTGAACATTCAGTACTTC
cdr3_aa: CSAGTSGSLNIQYF

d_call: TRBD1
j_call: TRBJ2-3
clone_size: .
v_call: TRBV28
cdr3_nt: TGTGCCAGCAGGACTGCGGGACAGGGGTTGGATACGCAGTATTTT
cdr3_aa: CASRTAGQGLDTQYF

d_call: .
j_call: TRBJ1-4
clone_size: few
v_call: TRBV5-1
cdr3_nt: TGCGCCAGCAGCCAAGCTGCAACTAATGAAAAACTGTTTTTT
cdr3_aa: CASSQAATNEKLFF

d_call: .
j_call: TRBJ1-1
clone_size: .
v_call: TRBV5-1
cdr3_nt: TGCGCCAGCGGGGAGTGGGGCAGCGCTGAAGCTTTCTTT
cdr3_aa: CASGEWGSAEAFF

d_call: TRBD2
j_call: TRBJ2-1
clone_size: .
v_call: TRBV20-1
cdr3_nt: TGCAGTGCCGGCCCGGGACTACAATACAATGAGCAGTTCTTC
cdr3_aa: CSAGPGLQYNEQFF

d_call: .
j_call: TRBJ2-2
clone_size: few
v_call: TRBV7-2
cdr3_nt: TGTGCCAGCAGCTTTGCCTTAGCGCCGAACACCGGGGAGCTGTTTTTT
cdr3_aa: CASSFALAPNTGELFF

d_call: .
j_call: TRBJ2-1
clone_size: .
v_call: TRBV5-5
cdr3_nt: TGTGCCAGCAGCTTGGAACAGGGCTCCTACAATGAGCAGTTCTTC
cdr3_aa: CASSLEQGSYNEQFF

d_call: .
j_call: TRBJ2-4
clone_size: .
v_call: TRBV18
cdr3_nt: TGTGCCAGCTCACCACGGGGACCCGGGACTGCCAAAAACATTCAGTACTTC
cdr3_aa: CASSPRGPGTAKNIQYF

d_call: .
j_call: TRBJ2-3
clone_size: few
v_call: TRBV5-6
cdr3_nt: TGTGCCAGCAGCTTGGTCACCGCCATAGGCACAGATACGCAGTATTTT
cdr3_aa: CASSLVTAIGTDTQYF

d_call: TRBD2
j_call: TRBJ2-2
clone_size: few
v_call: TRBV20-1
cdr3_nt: TGCAGTGCTAGAGACCCCGGGACTAGCGGGAGCCGGAACACCGGGGAGCTGTTTTTT
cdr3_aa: CSARDPGTSGSRNTGELFF

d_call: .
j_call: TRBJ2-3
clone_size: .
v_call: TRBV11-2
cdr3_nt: TGTGCCAGCAGCTTTAGGGGGTGGAGCACAGATACGCAGTATTTT
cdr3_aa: CASSFRGWSTDTQYF

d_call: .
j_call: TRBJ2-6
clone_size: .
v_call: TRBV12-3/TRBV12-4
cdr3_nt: TGTGCCAGCAGTTTTTTGGATGGCTCTGGGGCCAACGTCCTGACTTTC
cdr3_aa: CASSFLDGSGANVLTF

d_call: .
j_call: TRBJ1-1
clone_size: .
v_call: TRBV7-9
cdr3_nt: TGTGCCAGCAGCTTAGCAGGGATTGAAGCTTTCTTC
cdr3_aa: CASSLAGIEAFF

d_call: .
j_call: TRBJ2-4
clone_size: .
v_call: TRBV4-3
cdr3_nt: TGCGCCAGCAGCCAAGTGGGGGCGGCCAAAAACATTCAGTACTTC
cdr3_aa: CASSQVGAAKNIQYF

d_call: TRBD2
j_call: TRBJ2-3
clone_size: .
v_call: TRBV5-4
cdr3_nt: TGTGCCAGCAGTTCACCCTTAGCGGGAGGAGCAGATACGCAGTATTTT
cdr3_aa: CASSSPLAGGADTQYF

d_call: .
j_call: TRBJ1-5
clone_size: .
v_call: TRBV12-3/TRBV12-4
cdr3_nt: TGTGCCAGCAGGACCCTGGACTTGCCCCAGCATTTT
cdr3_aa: CASRTLDLPQHF

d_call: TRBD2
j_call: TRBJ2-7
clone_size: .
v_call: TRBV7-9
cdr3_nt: TGTGCCAGCAGCTCACAGACTAGCGGGTTATACGAGCAGTACTTC
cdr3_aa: CASSSQTSGLYEQYF

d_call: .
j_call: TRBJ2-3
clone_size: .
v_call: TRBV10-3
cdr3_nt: TGTGCCATCAGTCCCAGGACAGAGATCACAGATACGCAGTATTTT
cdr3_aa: CAISPRTEITDTQYF

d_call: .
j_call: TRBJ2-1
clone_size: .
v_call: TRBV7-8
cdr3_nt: TGTGCCAGCAGCTTAATCTCGCGGAATGAGCAGTTCTTC
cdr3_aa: CASSLISRNEQFF

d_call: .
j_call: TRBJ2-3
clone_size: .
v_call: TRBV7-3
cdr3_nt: TGTGCCAGCAGCTTAGGGCTAGCGAGGAGCACAGATACGCAGTATTTT
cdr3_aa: CASSLGLARSTDTQYF

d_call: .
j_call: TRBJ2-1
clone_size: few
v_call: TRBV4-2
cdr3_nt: TGTGCCAGCAGCCAAGATCAAGGGGGGGTTTCGCGATACAATGAGCAGTTCTTC
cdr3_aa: CASSQDQGGVSRYNEQFF

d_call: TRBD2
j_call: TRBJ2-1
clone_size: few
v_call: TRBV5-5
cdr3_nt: TGTGCCAGCAGCACCAGTCCGGGACTAGCAGTCAATGAGCAGTTCTTC
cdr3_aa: CASSTSPGLAVNEQFF

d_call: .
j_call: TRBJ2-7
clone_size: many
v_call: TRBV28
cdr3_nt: TGTGCCAGCTCGCTAGGGGGAGGGAACTCCTACGAGCAGTACTTC
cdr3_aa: CASSLGGGNSYEQYF

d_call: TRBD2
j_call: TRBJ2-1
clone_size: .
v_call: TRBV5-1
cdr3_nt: TGCGCCAGCAGCGCGACCGGGACTAGCGGGAGCTCCTCCTACAATGAGCAGTTCTTC
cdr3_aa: CASSATGTSGSSSYNEQFF

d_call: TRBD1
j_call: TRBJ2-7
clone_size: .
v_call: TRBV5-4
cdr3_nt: TGTGCCAGCAGCCCCGGACAGGTTGACTACGAGCAGTACTTC
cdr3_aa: CASSPGQVDYEQYF

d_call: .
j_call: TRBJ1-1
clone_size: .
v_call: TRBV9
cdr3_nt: TGTGCCAGCAGCGTAGAGGTGAACACTGAAGCTTTCTTT
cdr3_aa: CASSVEVNTEAFF

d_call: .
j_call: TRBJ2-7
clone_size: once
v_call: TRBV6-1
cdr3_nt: TGTGCCAGCAGTGCCGCCCAGGTCGGATTGTCCTACGAGCAGTACTTC
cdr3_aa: CASSAAQVGLSYEQYF

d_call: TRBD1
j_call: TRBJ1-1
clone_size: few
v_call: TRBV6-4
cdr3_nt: TGTGCCAGCAGTGAACAGGGGGGCGCTGAAGCTTTCTTT
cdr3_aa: CASSEQGGAEAFF

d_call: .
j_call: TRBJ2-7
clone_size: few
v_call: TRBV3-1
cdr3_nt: TGTGCCAGCAGCCAGAGGGAGGTCGGGTACGAGCAGTACTTC
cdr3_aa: CASSQREVGYEQYF

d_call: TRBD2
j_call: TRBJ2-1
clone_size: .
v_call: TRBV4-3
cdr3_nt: TGCGCCAGCAGCCACACGGCGCGGGAGGGCCTAAATGAGCAGTTCTTC
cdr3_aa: CASSHTAREGLNEQFF

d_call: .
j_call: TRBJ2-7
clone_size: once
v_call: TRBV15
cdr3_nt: TGTGCCACCAGCAGAGTTGAACGGGGACGCGAGCAGTACTTC
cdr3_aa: CATSRVERGREQYF